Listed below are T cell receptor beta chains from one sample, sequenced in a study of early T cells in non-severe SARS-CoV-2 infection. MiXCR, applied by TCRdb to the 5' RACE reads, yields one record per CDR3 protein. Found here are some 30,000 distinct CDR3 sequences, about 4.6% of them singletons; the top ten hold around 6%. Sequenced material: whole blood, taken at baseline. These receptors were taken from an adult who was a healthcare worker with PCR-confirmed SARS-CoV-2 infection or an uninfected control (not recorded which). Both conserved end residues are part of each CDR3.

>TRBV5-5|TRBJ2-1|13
CASSLDLASEQFF
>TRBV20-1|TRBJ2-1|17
CSASGSGSGSSYNEQFF
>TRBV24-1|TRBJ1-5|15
CATSDSGQGVTAQHF
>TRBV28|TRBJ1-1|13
CASSPTPTPEAFF
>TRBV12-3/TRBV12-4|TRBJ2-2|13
CASSLWNTGELFF
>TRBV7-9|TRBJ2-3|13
CASSSSGTDTQYF
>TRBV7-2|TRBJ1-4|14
CASREGTANEKLFF
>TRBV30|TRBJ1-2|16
CAWSTLRGQANYGYTF
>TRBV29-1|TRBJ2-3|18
CSTTPSPAGVGSTDTQYF
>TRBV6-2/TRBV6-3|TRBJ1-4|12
CAAGDRGVPSHF
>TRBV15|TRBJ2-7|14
CATRQAGVPYEQYF
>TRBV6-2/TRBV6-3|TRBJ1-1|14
CASRVSGGGTEAFF
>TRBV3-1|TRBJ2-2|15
CASSQEGGITGELFF
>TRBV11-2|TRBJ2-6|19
CASSSPMGQASSGANVLTF
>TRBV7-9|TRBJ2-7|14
CASSPTDRGYEQYF
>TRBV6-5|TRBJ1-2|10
CASSLYGYTF
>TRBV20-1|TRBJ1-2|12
CSAADGDYGYTF
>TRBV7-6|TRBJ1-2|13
CASSLGRGYGYTF
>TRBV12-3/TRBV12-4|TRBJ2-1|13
CASTIGQLNEQFF
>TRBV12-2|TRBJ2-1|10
CRQFWSEQFF
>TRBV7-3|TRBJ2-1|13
CASSLGSYNEQFF
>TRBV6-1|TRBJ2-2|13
CASSEQTGGELFF
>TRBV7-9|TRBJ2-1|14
CASSLAGGYNEQFF
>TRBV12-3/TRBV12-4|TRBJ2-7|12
CATGTGVYEQYF
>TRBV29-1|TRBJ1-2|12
CSVLPGLYGYTF
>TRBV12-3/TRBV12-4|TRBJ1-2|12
CASSQGNYGYTF
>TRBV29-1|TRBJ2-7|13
CSVIAGPSYEQYF
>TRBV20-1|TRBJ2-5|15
CSAREEAYIQETQYF
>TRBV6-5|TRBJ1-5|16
CASSFTSGTGNQPQHF
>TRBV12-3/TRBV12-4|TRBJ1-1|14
CASSLRRMNTEAFF
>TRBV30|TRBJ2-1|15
CAWSTGGARRGEQFF
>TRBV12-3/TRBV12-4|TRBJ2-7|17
CASNYRSSGLGAYEQYF
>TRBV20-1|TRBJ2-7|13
CSAPTGGSYEQYF
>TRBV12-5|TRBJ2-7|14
CASGQSREGDEQYF
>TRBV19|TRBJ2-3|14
CASTQTGGLDTQYF
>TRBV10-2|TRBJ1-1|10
CASRATEAFF
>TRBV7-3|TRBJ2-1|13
CASSLGTNNEQFF
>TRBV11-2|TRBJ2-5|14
CASSWMQGQETQYF
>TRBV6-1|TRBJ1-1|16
CASSEAMGAWRTEAFF
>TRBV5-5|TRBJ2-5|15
CASSSYRGSLETQYF
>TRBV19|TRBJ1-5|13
CASSIKTYQPQHF
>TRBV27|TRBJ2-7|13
CASSKRGSYEQYF
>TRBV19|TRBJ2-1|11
CASSTDLDCSF
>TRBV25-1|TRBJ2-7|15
CASSAWNRVNLEQYF
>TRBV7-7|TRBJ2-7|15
CASSLAEGGTYEQYF
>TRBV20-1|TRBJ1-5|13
CSAPGRGEGPQHF
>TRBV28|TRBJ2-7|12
CASSFRVYEQYF
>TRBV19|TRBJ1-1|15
CASSRLRVVNTEAFF
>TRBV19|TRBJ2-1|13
CASTTTPRGEQFF
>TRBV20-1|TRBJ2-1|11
CSGASGMEQFF
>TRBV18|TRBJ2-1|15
CASSPYTGGNNEQFF
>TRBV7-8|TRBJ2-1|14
CASSLAGTANEQFF
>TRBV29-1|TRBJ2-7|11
CSVEDTAEQYF